This TCR beta chain was identified during a study of blood T cells in healthy people across ages. A second roughly 6 to 11 cycle PCR used barcoded and J-beta primers. TCRdb re-derived calls from the 5' RACE reads in MiXCR, one entry per CDR3 protein. The sample has some 760,000 distinct CDR3 sequences, 25% seen once. This clonotype occurred a few times. Germline lookup yields CDR1 DFQATT and CDR2 SNEGSKA (reference sequence). V shed 5 bases and J 5 bases; nucleotides not matched to a gene: 4. The CDR3 sequence is 13 residues long. The same data also went into a second study, on T cells of mothers and their children. That investigation notes: An overlap that was slightly higher, though non-significant, was seen in related mother-child pairs versus unrelated pairs.

This TCR was sampled from a boy aged 10-17 years in good health. The chain joins TRBV20-1 to TRBJ2-2; TRBD2 aligns across 8 bases. The material sequenced was blood. DNA for the CDR3: TGCAGTGCTGCTAGCGGGCCGACCGGGGAGCTGTTTTTT. Protein: CSAASGPTGELFF.